These 30 T cell receptor beta chains were all obtained from the same sample, sequenced in a study of blood T cells in healthy people across ages. A second about 6 to 12 cycle PCR used barcoded and J-beta primers. TCRdb reprocessed the 5' RACE reads via MiXCR and lists one record per CDR3 protein. Of 1.5 million to 2 million distinct CDR3 sequences in the sample, 30% to 40% were seen once. Sequences were obtained from blood. Receptors originate from a human donor in good health.

This clonotype was seen a few times. This rearrangement joins TRBV7-2 to TRBJ2-1; D is perhaps TRBD1 or TRBD2 (5 bases each). Germline V CDR1 and CDR2: SGHTA, FQGNSA. V lost 4 bases and J 0 bases, leaving 16 bases between the germline ends. The CDR3 runs to 17 residues. CDR3 protein: CASSSTGTTSSYNEQFF. The CDR3 bases are TGTGCCAGCAGCTCCACCGGGACGACAAGCTCCTACAATGAGCAGTTCTTC.

The chain links TRBV4-3 to TRBJ2-3, with TRBD2 identical over 7 bases. V lost 1 base, J lost 4 bases, and 5 bases stayed unmatched. The CDR3 spans 15 residues. Germline loops: CDR1 LGHNA, CDR2 YSLEER. The CDR3 spells CASSQVFRGADTQYF. The CDR3, as DNA: TGCGCCAGCAGCCAAGTATTCCGGGGGGCAGATACGCAGTATTTT.

The chain is built from TRBV5-1 and TRBJ1-5, with TRBD1 identical over 9 bases. This CDR3 spans 19 amino acids. With V trimmed by 0 bases and J by 7 bases, 17 bases remained unmatched. The germline V gene encodes CDR1 SGHRS and CDR2 YFSETQ. The CDR3 region is CASSLESGTGRLRRQPQHF. The CDR3 region has the DNA TGCGCCAGCAGCTTGGAGTCTGGGACAGGGAGGCTGAGGAGACAGCCCCAGCATTTT.

There are a few counts of this clonotype. The chain has TRBV20-1 and TRBJ1-2; D perhaps matches TRBD1 (5 bases). Germline values: CDR1 DFQATT, CDR2 SNEGSKA (reference sequence). Trimming stripped 3 bases from V and 7 bases from J, with 9 bases between. The CDR3 length is 11 residues. The CDR3 DNA reads TGCAGTGCTAGTGGTGGGGGTGGCTACACCTTC. Its translation is CSASGGGGYTF.

The V call is TRBV12-3 or TRBV12-4, the J call TRBJ2-5; D is possibly TRBD2 (7 bases). CDR3 length equals 16 residues. Trimming took 3 bases from V and 2 from J, leaving 16 bases between them. The CDR3 nucleotides are TGTGCCAGCAGTTTTGGGTATGAGGGGGGGCAAGAGACCCAGTACTTC. This gives the protein CASSFGYEGGQETQYF.

About this clonotype: One end of the junction varies from germline; a read error may be responsible. The chain recombines TRBV18 with TRBJ1-1; maybe TRBD1 (5 bases). CDR1 and CDR2 (germline): KGHSH, LQKENI. The CDR3 is 14 amino acids. The DNA of the CDR3 is TGTACCAGCTCACCAGGTGGGGGTGACACTGAAGCTTTCTTT. Its translation is CTSSPGGGDTEAFF.

The J gene is TRBJ2-7, the V gene TRBV6-1; TRBD2 aligns across 13 bases. The CDR3 runs to 13 residues. Germline V gives CDR1 MNHNS, CDR2 SASEGT. Unmatched junction bases numbered 1, after V lost 8 bases and J lost 3 bases. CDR3 sequence reads: CASWTSGGYEQYF. The DNA of the CDR3 is TGTGCCAGCTGGACTAGCGGGGGCTACGAGCAGTACTTC.

This chain connects TRBV6-6 to TRBJ1-5; 9 nucleotides line up with TRBD1. The CDR3 is 16 residues long. From germline, CDR1 is MNHNY and CDR2 SVGAGI (reference sequence). V was clipped by 6 bases and J by 2 bases; unmatched bases: 8. The CDR3, as DNA: TGTGCCAGCAGCGTACGCCGGGACAGGGGCAATCAGCCCCAGCATTTT. As protein: CASSVRRDRGNQPQHF.

The chain recombines TRBV9 with TRBJ2-1; TRBD2 matches at 9 bases. Unmatched junction bases numbered 11, after V lost 4 bases and J lost 6 bases. Germline V gene lookup returns CDR1 SGDLS and CDR2 YYNGEE. The CDR3 contains 16 residues. The CDR3 nucleotides read TGTGCCAGCAGCTACGGACCAGCGGGGGGACCCAATGAGCAGTTCTTC. This gives the protein CASSYGPAGGPNEQFF. Full variable domain (remainder filled in from reference TRBV9 and TRBJ2-1): DSGVTQTPKHLITATGQRVTLRCSPRSGDLSVYWYQQSLDQGLQFLIQYYNGEERAKGNILERFSAQQFPDLHSELNLSSLELGDSALYFCASSYGPAGGPNEQFFGPGTRLTVL.

J is TRBJ2-7 and V is TRBV12-3 or TRBV12-4; the D gene is possibly TRBD1 (6 bases). CDR3 size: 14 residues. V was cut by 7 bases and J by 0 bases, with 13 bases left in between. The CDR3: CASTGQISSYEQYF. CDR3 sequence (DNA): TGTGCCAGCACCGGACAGATTAGCTCCTACGAGCAGTACTTC.

The rearrangement links TRBV6-4 to TRBJ2-1, with 10 positions matching TRBD2. The CDR3 has 15 residues. The germline gives CDR1 MRHNA, CDR2 SNTAGT. V lost 5 bases and J lost 9; bases outside the gene matches: 10. DNA for the CDR3: TGTGCCAGCAGTCCACAACCCGGACTAGCGGCTGAGCAGTTCTTC. It translates to CASSPQPGLAAEQFF.

This clonotype came up a few times. This chain connects TRBV9 to TRBJ2-6; TRBD1 aligns across 8 bases. The CDR3 runs to 19 residues. The junction had 11 bases not matched to a gene; V was cut back by 3 bases and J by 0 bases. Germline CDR1 is SGDLS and CDR2 is YYNGEE. CDR3: CASSAGAQGDSSGANVLTF. The DNA for the CDR3 is TGTGCCAGCAGCGCAGGGGCACAGGGGGATAGCTCTGGGGCCAACGTCCTGACTTTC.

This clonotype was picked up a small number of times. The V gene is TRBV5-1, the J gene TRBJ1-5; perhaps TRBD1 as D (6 bases). V lost 4 bases to trimming and J lost 4 bases, with 12 bases between them. There are 14 residues in the CDR3. Germline values: CDR1 SGHRS, CDR2 YFSETQ. This CDR3 reads CASSTGSTNQPQHF. DNA of the CDR3: TGCGCCAGCAGCACAGGGTCCACGAATCAGCCCCAGCATTTT.

The chain combines TRBV6-1 with TRBJ1-2; 7 bases align to TRBD1. Per the germline V gene, CDR1 is MNHNS and CDR2 is SASEGT. V lost 4 bases to trimming and J lost 5 bases; unmatched junction nucleotides: 13. The CDR3 sequence is 16 residues long. The CDR3 protein is CASSVPPEGAIYGYTF. CDR3 coding DNA: TGTGCCAGCAGTGTCCCCCCCGAGGGGGCTATATATGGCTACACCTTC.

This chain links TRBV6-2 or TRBV6-3 with TRBJ2-1, with 13 positions matching TRBD2. Trimming took 6 bases from V and 8 from J; bases not matched to a gene: 7. The germline V gene encodes CDR1 MNHEY and CDR2 SVGEGT. This CDR3 region has 15 residues. The DNA for the CDR3 is TGTGCCAGCAGAATCGGCACTAGCGGGGGGGATGAGCAGTTCTTC. Its translation is CASRIGTSGGDEQFF.

V and J are TRBV4-3 and TRBJ2-6; D might be TRBD1 (5 bases). Germline assignment: CDR1 LGHNA and CDR2 YSLEER. The CDR3 runs to 19 residues. Trimming stripped 1 base from V and 0 bases from J, with 16 bases between. CDR3 sequence reads: CASSQVGAGHISGANVLTF. The CDR3 DNA is TGCGCCAGCAGCCAAGTGGGCGCAGGGCACATCTCTGGGGCCAACGTCCTGACTTTC.

In its sample, this clonotype was seen a few times. V usage is TRBV20-1 and J usage is TRBJ2-5, with a tentative D call TRBD2 (6 bases). From germline, CDR1 is DFQATT and CDR2 SNEGSKA (reference sequence). Trimming left V 6 bases short and J 4 bases short, with 15 bases between. This CDR3 region has 13 residues. The CDR3 region is CSAIRRVGETQYF. The CDR3 DNA reads TGCAGTGCCATACGGAGGGTAGGAGAGACCCAGTACTTC.

CDR3 in amino acids: CASSPGQAYQPQHF. The CDR3 bases are TGTGCCAGCAGCCCGGGACAGGCCTACCAGCCCCAGCATTTT. This rearrangement joins TRBV7-2 to TRBJ1-5, with 8 bases matching TRBD1. Looked up from germline, CDR1 is SGHTA and CDR2 is FQGNSA. The CDR3 has 14 amino acids. V gave up 5 bases and J gave up 7 bases; unmatched junction bases: 7.

This clonotype turned up a few times. CDR3 sequence reads: CASSLDPGGRNEQFF. Here the CDR3 DNA reads TGTGCCAGCAGTCTAGACCCAGGCGGTAGGAATGAGCAGTTCTTC. The genes are TRBV6-2 or TRBV6-3 and TRBJ2-1, with D unclear. CDR3 length: 15 residues. Germline assignment: CDR1 MNHEY and CDR2 SVGEGT. Trimming left V 5 bases short and J 7 bases short, with 18 bases between.

V is TRBV12-3 or TRBV12-4 and J is TRBJ2-5; D gene ambiguous. With 3 bases removed from V and 4 bases from J, the gap between germline ends came to 6 bases. The CDR3 has 12 amino acids. As DNA, the CDR3 is TGTGCCAGCAGTTTTGTCCGAGAGACCCAGTACTTC. This gives the protein CASSFVRETQYF.

This clonotype was detected only a few times. V usage is TRBV5-5 and J usage is TRBJ2-3, with a possible D match to TRBD1 (5 bases). Per germline, CDR1 SGHKS and CDR2 YYEKEE (reference sequence). The CDR3 sequence is 12 residues long. The V end lost 3 bases, the J end lost 8 bases, and 10 bases lay between the germline ends. The CDR3 DNA sequence: TGTGCCAGCAGCTCAGGGATAGGTACGCAGTATTTT. This translates into CASSSGIGTQYF.

This chain links TRBV7-9 with TRBJ2-1, with D possibly TRBD1 on 6 matching bases. The V and J ends lost 1 base and 0 bases respectively, with 13 bases between them. This CDR3 region has 17 residues. The germline CDR1 and CDR2 sequences are SEHNR and FQNEAQ (reference sequence). This CDR3 is CASSLVAGVSSYNEQFF. As DNA, the CDR3 is TGTGCCAGCAGCTTAGTGGCAGGGGTAAGCTCCTACAATGAGCAGTTCTTC.

Points on this clonotype: This could be a read error, since a much larger clone is one nucleotide away. J is TRBJ2-1 and V is TRBV7-2; D may correspond to TRBD1 or TRBD2 (7 bases each). The germline V gene has CDR1 SGHTA and CDR2 FQGNSA. V was cut by 5 bases and J by 10 bases, with 21 bases left in between. The CDR3 consists of 15 residues. CDR3 loop: CASSPRQGGRGEQFF. DNA for the CDR3: TGTGCCAGCAGCCCCCGACAGGGAGGGAGAGGCGAGCAGTTCTTC.

The V gene is TRBV29-1, the J gene TRBJ1-1; D might be TRBD1 (6 bases). The CDR3 consists of 13 residues. V was cut by 7 bases and J by 0 bases, with 12 bases left in between. Germline CDR1 reads SQVTM; CDR2 reads ANQGSEA. The CDR3 nucleotides are TGCAGCGCCCATGGGGGCATGAACACTGAAGCTTTCTTT. Translation gives CSAHGGMNTEAFF.

The table lists this clonotype with a few counts. This sequence joins TRBV7-2 and TRBJ2-7; weak D call: TRBD1 (6 bases). The CDR3 extends over 15 amino acids. The germline CDR1 and CDR2 sequences are SGHTA and FQGNSA. V shed 5 bases and J shed 0 bases, with 14 bases lying between them. The CDR3 region has the DNA TGTGCCAGCAGCATGAGACAGGTCCTCTCCTACGAGCAGTACTTC. Translated: CASSMRQVLSYEQYF.

This clonotype was counted a few times. The V call is TRBV29-1, the J call TRBJ2-4, with TRBD1 as a possible D gene (5 bases). The end of the DNA aligns better with TRBJ2-7, so the J call may be wrong. This CDR3 spans 15 amino acids. CDR1 is SQVTM, CDR2 ANQGSEA, per germline. Here the CDR3 DNA reads TGCAGCGTTGCCGACCATGGACAACGAACCTACGAGCAGTACTTC. It codes for CSVADHGQRTYEQYF.

This clonotype has a handful of counts. This chain connects TRBV5-1 to TRBJ2-7; D not certain. The CDR3 length is 15 residues. The germline V gene has CDR1 SGHRS and CDR2 YFSETQ. Trimming cost V 7 bases and J 3 bases, with 20 bases left between them. The CDR3 is CASRRDRSTNYEQYF. The CDR3 DNA reads as TGCGCCAGCCGCCGAGACCGCTCAACCAACTACGAGCAGTACTTC.

The chain couples TRBV27 to TRBJ1-4; 7 nucleotides align to TRBD1. The CDR3 has 14 amino acids. V shed 0 bases and J 6 bases; nucleotides not matched to a gene: 1. Germline V gene data show CDR1 as MNHEY and CDR2 as SMNVEV (reference sequence). CDR3 nucleotides: TGTGCCAGCAGTTTATCAGGGGGCGATGAAAAACTGTTTTTT. Protein sequence: CASSLSGGDEKLFF.

The gene calls are TRBV4-3 and TRBJ1-2, with D possibly being TRBD1 (5 bases). This CDR3 is 18 amino acids long. Germline V gene sequence: CDR1 LGHNA, CDR2 YSLEER. The V and J ends lost 0 bases and 4 bases respectively, with 21 bases between them. CDR3 DNA: TGCGCCAGCAGCCAAGAGTGGACGGGAGGCCAGGGCGGCTATGGCTACACCTTC. Encoded protein: CASSQEWTGGQGGYGYTF.

This clonotype occurred a few times. The chain is built from TRBV9 and TRBJ1-6, with 8 positions matching TRBD1. The germline V gene encodes CDR1 SGDLS and CDR2 YYNGEE. The V and J ends lost 3 bases and 10 bases, in that order; junction bases with no gene match: 12. This CDR3 has 16 amino acids. CDR3 nucleotide sequence: TGTGCCAGCAGCGCACATACGACCACAGGGGGGTCACCCCTCCACTTT. It translates to CASSAHTTTGGSPLHF.